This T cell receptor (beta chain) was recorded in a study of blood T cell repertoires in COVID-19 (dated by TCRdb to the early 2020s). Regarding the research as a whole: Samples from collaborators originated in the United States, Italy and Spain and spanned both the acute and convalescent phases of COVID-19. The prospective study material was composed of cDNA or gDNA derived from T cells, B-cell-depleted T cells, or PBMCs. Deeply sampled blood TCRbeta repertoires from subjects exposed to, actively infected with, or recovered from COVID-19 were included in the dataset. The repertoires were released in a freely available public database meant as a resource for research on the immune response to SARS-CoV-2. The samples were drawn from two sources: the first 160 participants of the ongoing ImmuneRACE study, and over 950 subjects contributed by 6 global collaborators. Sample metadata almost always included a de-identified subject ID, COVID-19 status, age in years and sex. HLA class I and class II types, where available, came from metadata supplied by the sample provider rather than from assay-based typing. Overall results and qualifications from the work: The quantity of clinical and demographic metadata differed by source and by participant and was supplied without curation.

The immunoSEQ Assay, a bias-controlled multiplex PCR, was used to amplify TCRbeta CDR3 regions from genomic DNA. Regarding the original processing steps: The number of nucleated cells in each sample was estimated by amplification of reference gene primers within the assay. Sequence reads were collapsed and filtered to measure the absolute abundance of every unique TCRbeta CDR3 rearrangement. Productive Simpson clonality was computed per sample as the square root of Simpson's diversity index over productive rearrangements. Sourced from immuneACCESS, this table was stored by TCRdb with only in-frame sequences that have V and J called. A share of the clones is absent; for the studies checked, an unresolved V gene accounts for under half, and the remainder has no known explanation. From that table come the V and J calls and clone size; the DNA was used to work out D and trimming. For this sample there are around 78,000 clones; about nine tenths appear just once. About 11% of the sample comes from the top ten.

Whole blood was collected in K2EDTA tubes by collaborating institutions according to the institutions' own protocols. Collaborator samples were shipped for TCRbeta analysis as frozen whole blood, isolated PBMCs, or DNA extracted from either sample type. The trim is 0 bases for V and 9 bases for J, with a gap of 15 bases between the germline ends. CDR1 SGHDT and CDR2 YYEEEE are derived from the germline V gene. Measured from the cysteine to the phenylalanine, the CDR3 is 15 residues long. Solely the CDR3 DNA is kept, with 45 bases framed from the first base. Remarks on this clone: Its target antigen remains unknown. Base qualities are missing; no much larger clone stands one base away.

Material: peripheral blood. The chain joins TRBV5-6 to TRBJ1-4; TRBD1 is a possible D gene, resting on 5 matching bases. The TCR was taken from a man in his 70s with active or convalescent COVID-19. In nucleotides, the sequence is TGTGCCAGCAGCTTGGTAGGGCAGGGAACTCAAAAACTGTTTTTT. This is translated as CASSLVGQGTQKLFF.